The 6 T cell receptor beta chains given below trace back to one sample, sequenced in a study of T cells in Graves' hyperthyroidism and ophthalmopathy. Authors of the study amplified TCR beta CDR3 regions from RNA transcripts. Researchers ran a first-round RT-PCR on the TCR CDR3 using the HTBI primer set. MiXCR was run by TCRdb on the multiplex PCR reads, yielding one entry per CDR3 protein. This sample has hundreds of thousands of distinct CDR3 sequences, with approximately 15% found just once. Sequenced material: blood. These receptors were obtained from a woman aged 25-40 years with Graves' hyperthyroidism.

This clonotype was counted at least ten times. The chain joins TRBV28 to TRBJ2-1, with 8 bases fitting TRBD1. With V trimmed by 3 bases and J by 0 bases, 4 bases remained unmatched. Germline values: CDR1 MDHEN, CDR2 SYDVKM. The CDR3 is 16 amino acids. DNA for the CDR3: TGTGCCAGCAGTTTCCTACAGGGGGTCTCCTACAATGAGCAGTTCTTC. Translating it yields CASSFLQGVSYNEQFF.

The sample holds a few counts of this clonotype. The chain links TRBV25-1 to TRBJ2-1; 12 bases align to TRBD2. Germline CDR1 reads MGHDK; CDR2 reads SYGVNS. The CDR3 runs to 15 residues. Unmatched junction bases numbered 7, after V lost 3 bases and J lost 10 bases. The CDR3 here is CASSEGGLAGFEQFF. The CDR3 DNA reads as TGTGCCAGCAGTGAGGGCGGACTAGCGGGATTCGAGCAGTTCTTC.

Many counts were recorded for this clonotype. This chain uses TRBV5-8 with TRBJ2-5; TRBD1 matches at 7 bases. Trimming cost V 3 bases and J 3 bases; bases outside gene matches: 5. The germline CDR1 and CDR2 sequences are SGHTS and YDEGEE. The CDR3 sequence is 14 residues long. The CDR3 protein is CASSSITGEETQYF. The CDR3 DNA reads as TGTGCCAGCAGCTCCATCACAGGGGAAGAGACCCAGTACTTC.

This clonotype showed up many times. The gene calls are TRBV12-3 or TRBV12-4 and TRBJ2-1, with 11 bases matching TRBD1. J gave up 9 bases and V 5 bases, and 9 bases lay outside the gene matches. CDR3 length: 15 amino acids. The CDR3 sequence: CASSPSRDRGSEQFF. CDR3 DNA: TGTGCCAGCAGTCCGTCCCGGGACAGGGGGAGTGAGCAGTTCTTC.

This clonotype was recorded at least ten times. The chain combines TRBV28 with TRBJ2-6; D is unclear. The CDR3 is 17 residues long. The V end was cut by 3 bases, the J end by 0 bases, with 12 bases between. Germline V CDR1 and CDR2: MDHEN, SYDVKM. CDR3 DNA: TGTGCCAGCAGTTTTAGACGGAGCCACTCTGGGGCCAACGTCCTGACTTTC. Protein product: CASSFRRSHSGANVLTF.

The CDR3 DNA reads as TGTGCCTGGACCGGACAGTTTGGCTACGAGCAGTTCTTC. Amino acid sequence: CAWTGQFGYEQFF. J is TRBJ2-1 and V is TRBV30; maybe TRBD1 (6 bases). Germline values: CDR1 GTSNPN, CDR2 SVGIG (reference sequence). The CDR3 extends over 13 amino acids. Trimming pared 4 bases from V and 10 bases from J, leaving 17 bases between.